Following are 30 T cell receptor beta chains from one sample sequenced in a study of T cell responses to AZD1222 COVID-19 vaccine. This table comes from immunoSEQ multiplex PCR, and its TCRdb copy is limited to in-frame clones, with some not included. The data hold 100,000 to 150,000 clones, with 87% observed a single time. The source material was peripheral blood, sampled on day 0 of AZD1222 vaccination. The receptors derive from an adult in good health.

The chain's CDR3 is CASRGATSGETQYF. The CDR3 bases are TGTGCCAGCAGGGGGGCTACTAGCGGAGAGACCCAGTACTTC. V gene TRBV7-8 combines with J gene TRBJ2-5, with TRBD2 identical over 8 bases. CDR3 length equals 14 residues. Germline V gene sequence: CDR1 SGHVS, CDR2 FQNEAQ. V lost 6 bases, J lost 4 bases, and 7 bases stayed unmatched.

The chain combines TRBV6-5 with TRBJ1-4; D is uncertain. The CDR3 spans 13 residues. The germline V gene has CDR1 MNHEY and CDR2 SVGAGI. The V and J ends lost 8 bases and 4 bases respectively, with 11 bases between them. For the CDR3, the DNA is TGTGCCAGCCTAGGGTTCCTTAATGAAAAACTGTTTTTT. The encoded protein is CASLGFLNEKLFF.

CDR3 in amino acids: CASSQEFSRAISEQYF. The DNA of the CDR3 is TGCGCCAGCAGCCAAGAATTCTCTCGGGCTATTTCCGAGCAGTACTTC. The rearrangement links TRBV4-3 to TRBJ2-7, with no clear D. CDR3 size: 16 residues. V lost 0 bases and J 6 bases, leaving 18 bases between the germline ends. CDR1 and CDR2 (germline): LGHNA, YSLEER.

The rearrangement joins TRBV28 to TRBJ2-1, with 9 positions matching TRBD2. Trimming cost V 5 bases and J 3 bases; bases outside gene matches: 11. Germline V gene lookup returns CDR1 MDHEN and CDR2 SYDVKM. CDR3 size: 17 residues. CDR3 protein: CASSLRTAGGFYNEQFF. CDR3 nucleotide sequence: TGTGCCAGCAGTCTACGTACAGCGGGGGGTTTCTACAATGAGCAGTTCTTC.

CDR3 loop: CASSSWGSYEQYF. The DNA for the CDR3 is TGTGCCAGCAGTTCTTGGGGTTCGTACGAGCAGTACTTC. This chain uses TRBV28 with TRBJ2-7; D unresolved. The CDR3 has 13 residues. Germline-derived CDR1 and CDR2 are MDHEN and SYDVKM. The V end was cut by 4 bases, the J end by 4 bases, with 11 bases between.

Here the CDR3 reads CASSLGPDGADTIYF. The CDR3 DNA reads TGTGCCAGCAGCTTGGGACCCGATGGGGCCGACACCATATATTTT. The chain is built from TRBV5-4 and TRBJ1-3, with D tentatively TRBD1 (5 bases). CDR3 length: 15 amino acids. V was cut by 0 bases and J by 8 bases, with 15 bases left in between. Per germline, CDR1 SGHNT and CDR2 YYREEE (reference sequence). Filled out from reference TRBV5-4 and TRBJ1-3, the complete variable domain reads ETGVTQSPTHLIKTRGQQVTLRCSSQSGHNTVSWYQQALGQGPQFIFQYYREEENGRGNFPPRFSGLQFPNYSSELNVNALELDDSALYLCASSLGPDGADTIYFGEGSWLTVV.

The chain joins TRBV6-1 to TRBJ1-2; D unresolved. V was cut by 2 bases and J by 4 bases, with 8 bases left in between. This CDR3 contains 13 residues. In germline, CDR1 is MNHNS, CDR2 SASEGT. CDR3 amino acids: CASSETPIYGYTF. DNA of the CDR3: TGTGCCAGCAGTGAAACCCCAATCTATGGCTACACCTTC.

This rearrangement joins TRBV21-1 to TRBJ2-7; the table's D call, TRBD1, was not checked against the DNA. TRBV21-1 counts as a pseudogene. The CDR3 length is 17 residues. The CDR3 DNA follows: TGTGCCAGCATCAAACCCGGTGGGACAGGGATTTTCTACGAGCAGTACTTC. This encodes CASIKPGGTGIFYEQYF.

This clone was detected a few times. The J gene is TRBJ1-2, the V gene TRBV7-2; D unresolved. Germline V lookup: CDR1 SGHTA, CDR2 FQGNSA. This CDR3 is 14 amino acids long. Trimming removed 3 bases at V and 6 bases at J, with 14 bases between. CDR3 DNA sequence: TGTGCCAGCAGCTTGGGTCCCGGGGATGATGGCTACACCTTC. It is translated as CASSLGPGDDGYTF.

This chain joins TRBV30 and TRBJ1-5, with a possible D match to TRBD1 (5 bases). The CDR3 length is 14 residues. Germline loops: CDR1 GTSNPN, CDR2 SVGIG (reference sequence). V lost 1 base to trimming and J lost 7 bases, with 14 bases between them. The CDR3 loop reads CAWSGTSEDQPQHF. CDR3 in DNA: TGTGCCTGGAGTGGGACATCAGAGGACCAGCCCCAGCATTTT.

The CDR3, as DNA: TGTGCCAGCAACCCAGACAGGGGGGTTGATTCACCCCTCCACTTT. The encoded protein is CASNPDRGVDSPLHF. The chain has TRBV7-9 and TRBJ1-6, with 9 bases fitting TRBD1. The CDR3 is 15 residues long. Germline V gene lookup returns CDR1 SEHNR and CDR2 FQNEAQ (reference sequence). Trimming cost V 7 bases and J 8 bases; bases outside gene matches: 9.

The chain uses TRBV29-1 and TRBJ2-2; D uncertain. CDR3 length: 14 amino acids. V gave up 7 bases and J gave up 6 bases, with 18 bases separating them. Germline V gives CDR1 SQVTM, CDR2 ANQGSEA. As DNA, the CDR3 is TGCAGCGGTGGGAACCGACTGAGCGCCGGGGAGCTGTTTTTT. Protein: CSGGNRLSAGELFF.

The chain joins TRBV29-1 to TRBJ2-7; TRBD2 matches at 13 bases. Germline-derived CDR1 and CDR2 are SQVTM and ANQGSEA. The junction had 4 bases not matched to a gene; V was cut back by 4 bases and J by 4 bases. The length of the CDR3 is 14 residues. CDR3 DNA sequence: TGCAGCGTTGTACTAGCGGGGGGGCCGTACGAGCAGTACTTC. Protein product: CSVVLAGGPYEQYF.

The chain is built from TRBV7-8 and TRBJ2-7; no reliable D call. V was pared by 2 bases and J by 2 bases, with 10 bases between. The CDR3 is made up of 14 amino acids. Germline V lookup: CDR1 SGHVS, CDR2 FQNEAQ. For the CDR3, the DNA is TGTGCCAGCAGCTTAAGGATAGCCGCCTACGAGCAGTACTTC. This sequence encodes CASSLRIAAYEQYF.

This chain joins TRBV13 and TRBJ2-1; 8 nucleotides match TRBD2. The CDR3 is 15 residues long. CDR1 PRHDT and CDR2 FYEKMQ come from the germline V gene (reference sequence). The J segment lost 4 bases and the V segment lost 7 bases, leaving 9 bases of the junction unmatched. The CDR3 loop reads CASTLGPGGYNEQFF. The CDR3 coding sequence is TGTGCCAGCACCCTGGGACCGGGGGGGTACAATGAGCAGTTCTTC.

V and J are TRBV30 and TRBJ2-1; D not certain. Germline lookup yields CDR1 GTSNPN and CDR2 SVGIG (reference sequence). This CDR3 spans 14 amino acids. The ends were cut back, 2 bases at V and 2 bases at J, with 10 bases in the middle. CDR3 amino acids: CAWSPGYAYNEQFF. In nucleotides, the CDR3 is TGTGCCTGGAGTCCGGGTTATGCCTACAATGAGCAGTTCTTC.

V is TRBV7-3 and J is TRBJ2-7; D is possibly TRBD2 (5 bases). Trimming took off 4 bases at V and 8 bases at J, with 15 bases between the two ends. Germline V lookup: CDR1 SGHTA, CDR2 FQGTGA. This CDR3 contains 13 residues. This CDR3 reads CASSSTEGAKQYF. The DNA of the CDR3 is TGTGCCAGCAGCTCTACCGAGGGAGCAAAGCAGTACTTC.

In DNA form, the CDR3 reads TGTGCCAGCCCCCGGGGAGGGGGTTTGGGAGAGACCCAGTACTTC. Translation: CASPRGGGLGETQYF. The chain carries TRBV6-5 and TRBJ2-5, with D possibly matching TRBD2 (7 bases). The germline V gene has CDR1 MNHEY and CDR2 SVGAGI. The CDR3 length is 15 residues. The V gene lost 8 bases and the J gene lost 4 bases, with 20 bases spanning the gap.

V usage is TRBV5-1 and J usage is TRBJ2-2; D gene uncertain. Germline V gives CDR1 SGHRS, CDR2 YFSETQ. V was pared by 0 bases and J by 3 bases, with 3 bases between. CDR3 length: 13 residues. The CDR3 DNA sequence: TGCGCCAGCAGCTTGGCCTACACCGGGGAGCTGTTTTTT. It is translated as CASSLAYTGELFF.

This chain connects TRBV9 to TRBJ1-3; D call uncertain. V dropped 5 bases and J dropped 0 bases, with 12 bases sitting between them. CDR3 size: 15 residues. Germline V gene sequence: CDR1 SGDLS, CDR2 YYNGEE. The CDR3 sequence: CASSPVGLSGNTIYF. Written as DNA, the CDR3 is TGTGCCAGCAGTCCCGTGGGCCTCTCTGGAAACACCATATATTTT.

The rearrangement links TRBV19 to TRBJ2-2, with D possibly being TRBD1 (6 bases). With 5 bases removed from V and 6 bases from J, the gap between germline ends came to 13 bases. Germline-derived CDR1 and CDR2 are LNHDA and SQIVND (reference sequence). The CDR3 totals 14 residues. CDR3 DNA sequence: TGTGCCAGTAGTGTCTCAGAGGGGGCCGGGGAGCTGTTTTTT. Translating it yields CASSVSEGAGELFF.

The gene calls are TRBV7-2 and TRBJ1-5; D unclear. Trimming removed 1 base from V and 1 base from J, with 8 bases in between. This CDR3 is 15 amino acids long. Germline lookup yields CDR1 SGHTA and CDR2 FQGNSA. The CDR3 here is CASSLVARSNQPQHF. CDR3 nucleotide sequence: TGTGCCAGCAGCTTAGTGGCCAGGAGCAATCAGCCCCAGCATTTT. The full variable domain, rest sourced from reference TRBV7-2 and TRBJ1-5, is GAGVSQSPSNKVTEKGKDVELRCDPISGHTALYWYRQSLGQGLEFLIYFQGNSAPDKSGLPSDRFSAERTGGSVSTLTIQRTQQEDSAVYLCASSLVARSNQPQHFGDGTRLSIL.

The rearrangement uses TRBV12-5 and TRBJ1-1; D is perhaps TRBD1 (5 bases). CDR3 length: 13 residues. V lost 7 bases and J 0 bases, leaving 9 bases between the germline ends. From germline, CDR1 is LGHNT and CDR2 FRNRAP. In nucleotides, the CDR3 is TGTGCTAGTGCCGAGGGGCTGAACACTGAAGCTTTCTTT. This encodes CASAEGLNTEAFF.

This clone was counted a few times. The rearrangement uses TRBV11-2 and TRBJ1-2, with D perhaps TRBD1 (5 bases). Trimming cost V 2 bases and J 0 bases, with 13 bases left between them. The V gene's germline CDR1 is SGHAT and CDR2 FQNNGV. This CDR3 has 16 residues. This CDR3 is CASSLIRGVANYGYTF. In DNA form, the CDR3 reads TGTGCCAGCAGCTTAATAAGGGGAGTAGCTAACTATGGCTACACCTTC.

This chain connects TRBV5-4 to TRBJ2-7; 9 bases are shared with TRBD1. The germline V gene encodes CDR1 SGHNT and CDR2 YYREEE (reference sequence). The CDR3 is made up of 15 amino acids. The V segment lost 0 bases and the J segment 4 bases; nucleotides outside the gene matches: 5. The CDR3 DNA reads as TGTGCCAGCAGCTTGGCTGGGACAGGGTTGTACGAGCAGTACTTC. This encodes CASSLAGTGLYEQYF.

This chain uses TRBV7-2 with TRBJ1-4; D unresolved. Trimming cost V 5 bases and J 0 bases, with 7 bases left between them. The CDR3 length is 14 residues. Germline CDR1 SGHTA, CDR2 FQGNSA. The chain's CDR3 is CASSLSTTNEKLFF. CDR3 nucleotides: TGTGCCAGCAGCCTAAGTACAACTAATGAAAAACTGTTTTTT.

In this sample, this clone turned up once. The V call is TRBV9, the J call TRBJ2-7; TRBD2 matches at 10 bases. In germline, CDR1 is SGDLS, CDR2 YYNGEE. This CDR3 has 15 residues. After removal of 0 bases from V and 4 bases from J, the junction contained 4 bases not matched to a gene. For the CDR3, the DNA is TGTGCCAGCAGCGTAGAAGCTAGCGGGGGTTACGAGCAGTACTTC. Its translation: CASSVEASGGYEQYF.

The genes are TRBV19 and TRBJ1-5; D is possibly TRBD1 (6 bases). The CDR3 is 15 amino acids. Trimming removed 4 bases from V and 5 bases from J, with 15 bases in between. Germline V gene lookup returns CDR1 LNHDA and CDR2 SQIVND (reference sequence). The CDR3: CASSTHRDLYQPQHF. Written as DNA, the CDR3 is TGTGCCAGTAGTACTCACAGGGATCTCTATCAGCCCCAGCATTTT.

This chain connects TRBV3-1 (or the pseudogene TRBV3-2) to TRBJ1-1; perhaps TRBD1 as D (6 bases). Germline lookup yields CDR1 LGHDT and CDR2 YNNKEL (reference sequence). This CDR3 comprises 13 residues. Trimming took off 0 bases at V and 9 bases at J, with 11 bases between the two ends. The CDR3 reads CASSQDRTDKAFF. The CDR3 bases are TGTGCCAGCAGCCAAGATCGGACAGATAAAGCTTTCTTT.

The chain carries TRBV10-3 and TRBJ1-2, with D possibly matching TRBD1 (6 bases). The CDR3 has 13 residues. Trimming pared 7 bases from V and 4 bases from J, leaving 13 bases between. Per the germline V gene, CDR1 is ENHRY and CDR2 is SYGVKD. The chain's CDR3 is CAITGENLYGYTF. The DNA for the CDR3 is TGTGCCATCACAGGGGAGAACCTCTATGGCTACACCTTC.